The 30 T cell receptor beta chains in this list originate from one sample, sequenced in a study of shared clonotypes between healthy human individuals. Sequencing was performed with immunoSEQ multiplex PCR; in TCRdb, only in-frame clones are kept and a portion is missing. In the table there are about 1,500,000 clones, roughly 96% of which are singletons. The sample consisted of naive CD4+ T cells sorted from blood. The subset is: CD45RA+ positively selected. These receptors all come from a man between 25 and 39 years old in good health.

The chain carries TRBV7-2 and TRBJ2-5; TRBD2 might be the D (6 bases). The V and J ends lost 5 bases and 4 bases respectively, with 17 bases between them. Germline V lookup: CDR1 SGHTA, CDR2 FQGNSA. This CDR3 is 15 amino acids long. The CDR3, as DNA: TGTGCCAGCAGCCCCCCTGGAGCGGGCAGAGAGACCCAGTACTTC. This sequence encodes CASSPPGAGRETQYF.

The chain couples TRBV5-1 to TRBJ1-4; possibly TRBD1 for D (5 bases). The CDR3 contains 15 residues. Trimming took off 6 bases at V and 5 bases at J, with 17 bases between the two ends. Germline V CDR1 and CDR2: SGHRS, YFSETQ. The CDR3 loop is CASTRGDRDNEKLFF. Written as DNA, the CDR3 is TGCGCCAGCACCCGAGGGGACCGGGACAATGAAAAACTGTTTTTT.

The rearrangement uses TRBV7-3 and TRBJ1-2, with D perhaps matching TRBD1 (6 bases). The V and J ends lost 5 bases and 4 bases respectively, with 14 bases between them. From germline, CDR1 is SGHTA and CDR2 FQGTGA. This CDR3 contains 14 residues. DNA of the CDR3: TGTGCCAGCAGCCAACTCGGACAGTCCTATGGCTACACCTTC. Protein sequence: CASSQLGQSYGYTF. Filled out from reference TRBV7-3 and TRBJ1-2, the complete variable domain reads GAGVSQTPSNKVTEKGKYVELRCDPISGHTALYWYRQSLGQGPEFLIYFQGTGAADDSGLPNDRFFAVRPEGSVSTLKIQRTERGDSAVYLCASSQLGQSYGYTFGSGTRLTVV.

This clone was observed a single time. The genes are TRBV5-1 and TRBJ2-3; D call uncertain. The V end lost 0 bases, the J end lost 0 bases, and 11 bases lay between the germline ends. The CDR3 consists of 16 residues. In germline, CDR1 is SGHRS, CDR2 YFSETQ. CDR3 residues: CASSLDAFSSTDTQYF. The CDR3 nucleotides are TGCGCCAGCAGCTTGGATGCCTTCTCTAGCACAGATACGCAGTATTTT. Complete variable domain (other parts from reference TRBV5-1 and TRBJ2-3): KAGVTQTPRYLIKTRGQQVTLSCSPISGHRSVSWYQQTPGQGLQFLFEYFSETQRNKGNFPGRFSGRQFSNSRSEMNVSTLELGDSALYLCASSLDAFSSTDTQYFGPGTRLTVL.

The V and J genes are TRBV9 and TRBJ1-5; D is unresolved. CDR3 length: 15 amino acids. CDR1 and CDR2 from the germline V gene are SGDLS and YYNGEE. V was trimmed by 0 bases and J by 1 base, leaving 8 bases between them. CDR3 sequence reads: CASSVGEGSNQPQHF. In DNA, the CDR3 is TGTGCCAGCAGCGTAGGGGAGGGCAGCAATCAGCCCCAGCATTTT.

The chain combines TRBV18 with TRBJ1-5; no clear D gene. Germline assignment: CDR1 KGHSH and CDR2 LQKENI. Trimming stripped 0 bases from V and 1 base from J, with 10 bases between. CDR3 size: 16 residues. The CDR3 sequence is CASSPPGRESNQPQHF. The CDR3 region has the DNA TGTGCCAGCTCACCACCCGGGAGGGAAAGCAATCAGCCCCAGCATTTT.

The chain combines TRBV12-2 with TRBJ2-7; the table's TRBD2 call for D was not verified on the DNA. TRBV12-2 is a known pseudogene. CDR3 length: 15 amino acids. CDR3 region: CASRRAGARIHEQYF. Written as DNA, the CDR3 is TGTGCAAGTCGCAGGGCGGGGGCCCGGATCCACGAGCAGTACTTC.

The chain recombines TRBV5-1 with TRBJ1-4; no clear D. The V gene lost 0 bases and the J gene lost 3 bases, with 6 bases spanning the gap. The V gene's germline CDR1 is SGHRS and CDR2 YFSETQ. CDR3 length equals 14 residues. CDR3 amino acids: CASSLGYANEKLFF. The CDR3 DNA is TGCGCCAGCAGCTTGGGGTATGCTAATGAAAAACTGTTTTTT.

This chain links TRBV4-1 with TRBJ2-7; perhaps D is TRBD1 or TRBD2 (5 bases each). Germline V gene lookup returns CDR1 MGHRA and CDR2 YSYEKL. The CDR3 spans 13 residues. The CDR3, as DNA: TGCGCCAGCAGCCAACACCCCGGGGCCACGTCACTGGTC. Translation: CASSQHPGATSLV.

Written as DNA, the CDR3 is TGTGCCAGCAGTTTTAAGGGGCCTGCAGATACGCAGTATTTT. This gives the protein CASSFKGPADTQYF. The J gene is TRBJ2-3, the V gene TRBV27; tentative D call: TRBD1 (5 bases). The CDR3 is 14 residues long. Per the germline V gene, CDR1 is MNHEY and CDR2 is SMNVEV (reference sequence). Trimming left V 3 bases short and J 4 bases short, with 11 bases between.

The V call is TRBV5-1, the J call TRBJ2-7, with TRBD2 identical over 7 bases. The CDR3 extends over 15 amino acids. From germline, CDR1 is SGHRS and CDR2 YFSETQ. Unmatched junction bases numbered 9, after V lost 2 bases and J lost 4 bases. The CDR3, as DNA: TGCGCCAGCAGCTTCGGAGCGGGATCGGTTTACGAGCAGTACTTC. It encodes CASSFGAGSVYEQYF.

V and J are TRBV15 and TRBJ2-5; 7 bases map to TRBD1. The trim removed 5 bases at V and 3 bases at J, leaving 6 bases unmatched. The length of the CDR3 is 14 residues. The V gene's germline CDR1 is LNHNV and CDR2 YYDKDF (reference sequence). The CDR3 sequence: CATSFSGTEETQYF. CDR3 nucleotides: TGTGCCACCAGCTTTTCCGGGACAGAAGAGACCCAGTACTTC.

In nucleotides, the CDR3 is TGTGCCAGCAGCATATCGACAGGGAAGCAGCCCCAGCATTTT. This codes for CASSISTGKQPQHF. The rearrangement links TRBV7-2 to TRBJ1-5, with 7 positions matching TRBD1. Germline CDR1 SGHTA, CDR2 FQGNSA. The CDR3 covers 14 residues. J gave up 7 bases and V 5 bases, and 8 bases lay outside the gene matches.

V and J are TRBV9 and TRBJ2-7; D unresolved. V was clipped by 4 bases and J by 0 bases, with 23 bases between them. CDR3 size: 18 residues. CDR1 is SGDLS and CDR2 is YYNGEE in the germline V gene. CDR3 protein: CASSRHGGRQTSSYEQYF. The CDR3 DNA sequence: TGTGCCAGCAGCCGTCATGGTGGACGCCAGACGAGCTCCTACGAGCAGTACTTC. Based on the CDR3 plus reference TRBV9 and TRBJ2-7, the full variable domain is DSGVTQTPKHLITATGQRVTLRCSPRSGDLSVYWYQQSLDQGLQFLIQYYNGEERAKGNILERFSAQQFPDLHSELNLSSLELGDSALYFCASSRHGGRQTSSYEQYFGPGTRLTVT.

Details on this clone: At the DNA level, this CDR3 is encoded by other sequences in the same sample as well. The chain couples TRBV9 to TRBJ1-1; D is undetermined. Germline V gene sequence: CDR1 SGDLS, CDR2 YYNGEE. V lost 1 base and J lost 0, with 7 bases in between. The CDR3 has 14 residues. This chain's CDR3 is CASSVSSLNTEAFF. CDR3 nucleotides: TGTGCCAGCAGCGTAAGCAGCCTGAACACTGAAGCTTTCTTT.

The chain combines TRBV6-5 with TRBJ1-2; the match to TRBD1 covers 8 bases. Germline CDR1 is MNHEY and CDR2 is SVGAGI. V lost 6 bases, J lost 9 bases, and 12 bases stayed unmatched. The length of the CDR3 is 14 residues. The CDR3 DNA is TGTGCCAGCAGAGAGCTGGACAGGGAAGTGAGCTACACCTTC. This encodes CASRELDREVSYTF.

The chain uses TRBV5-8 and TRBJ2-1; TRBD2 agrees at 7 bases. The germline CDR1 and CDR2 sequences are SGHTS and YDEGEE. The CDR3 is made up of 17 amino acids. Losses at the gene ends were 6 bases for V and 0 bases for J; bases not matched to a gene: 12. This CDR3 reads CASKKEGGRPSYNEQFF. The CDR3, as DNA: TGTGCCAGCAAAAAAGAGGGCGGGAGACCCTCCTACAATGAGCAGTTCTTC.

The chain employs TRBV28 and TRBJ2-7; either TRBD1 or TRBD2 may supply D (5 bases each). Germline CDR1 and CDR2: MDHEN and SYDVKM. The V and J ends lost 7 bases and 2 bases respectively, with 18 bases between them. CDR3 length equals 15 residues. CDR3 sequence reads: CASTPGTHSAYEQYF. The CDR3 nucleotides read TGTGCCAGCACCCCGGGGACGCATTCCGCCTACGAGCAGTACTTC.

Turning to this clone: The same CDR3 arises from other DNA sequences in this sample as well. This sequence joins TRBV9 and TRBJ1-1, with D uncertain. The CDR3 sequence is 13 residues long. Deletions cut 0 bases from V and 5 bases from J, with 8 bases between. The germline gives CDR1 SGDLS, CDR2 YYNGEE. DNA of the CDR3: TGTGCCAGCAGCGTAGACCCGGGTACTGAAGCTTTCTTT. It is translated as CASSVDPGTEAFF.

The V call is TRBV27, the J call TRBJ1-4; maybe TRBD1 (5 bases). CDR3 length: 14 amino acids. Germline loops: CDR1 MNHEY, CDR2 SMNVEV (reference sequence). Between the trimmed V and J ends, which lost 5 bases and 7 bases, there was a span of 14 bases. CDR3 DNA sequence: TGTGCCAGCAGTAGGGGACGCGGGCCTGAAAAACTGTTTTTT. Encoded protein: CASSRGRGPEKLFF. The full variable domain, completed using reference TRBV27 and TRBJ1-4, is EAQVTQNPRYLITVTGKKLTVTCSQNMNHEYMSWYRQDPGLGLRQIYYSMNVEVTDKGDVPEGYKVSRKEKRNFPLILESPSPNQTSLYFCASSRGRGPEKLFFGSGTQLSVL.

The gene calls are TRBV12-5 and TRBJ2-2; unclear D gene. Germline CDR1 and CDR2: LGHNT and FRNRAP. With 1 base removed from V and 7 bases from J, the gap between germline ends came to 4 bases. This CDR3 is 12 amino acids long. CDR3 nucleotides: TGTGCTAGTGGTTTGGACGGCGGGGAGCTGTTTTTT. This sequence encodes CASGLDGGELFF.

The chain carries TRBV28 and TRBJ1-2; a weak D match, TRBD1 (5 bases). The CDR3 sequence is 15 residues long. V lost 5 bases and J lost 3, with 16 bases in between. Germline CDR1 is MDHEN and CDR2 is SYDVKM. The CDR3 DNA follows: TGTGCCAGCAGTCCTGGGACGTTAGAGGACTATGGCTACACCTTC. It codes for CASSPGTLEDYGYTF.

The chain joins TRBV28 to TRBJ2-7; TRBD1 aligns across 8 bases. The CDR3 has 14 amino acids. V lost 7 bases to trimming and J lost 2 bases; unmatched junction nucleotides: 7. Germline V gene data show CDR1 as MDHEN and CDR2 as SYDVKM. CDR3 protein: CASNRDRYAYEQYF. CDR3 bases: TGTGCCAGCAACCGGGACAGGTACGCCTACGAGCAGTACTTC.

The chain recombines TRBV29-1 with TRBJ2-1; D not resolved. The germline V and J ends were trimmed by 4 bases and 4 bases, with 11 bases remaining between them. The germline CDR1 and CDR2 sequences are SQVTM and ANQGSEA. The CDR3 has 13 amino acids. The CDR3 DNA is TGCAGCGTTGGGGTAGCTCCTTACAATGAGCAGTTCTTC. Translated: CSVGVAPYNEQFF.

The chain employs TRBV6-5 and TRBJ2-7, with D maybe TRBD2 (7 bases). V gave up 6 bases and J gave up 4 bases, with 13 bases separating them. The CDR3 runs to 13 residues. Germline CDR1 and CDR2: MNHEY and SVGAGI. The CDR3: CASRGGHTYEQYF. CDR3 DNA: TGTGCCAGCAGGGGGGGGCATACGTACGAGCAGTACTTC.

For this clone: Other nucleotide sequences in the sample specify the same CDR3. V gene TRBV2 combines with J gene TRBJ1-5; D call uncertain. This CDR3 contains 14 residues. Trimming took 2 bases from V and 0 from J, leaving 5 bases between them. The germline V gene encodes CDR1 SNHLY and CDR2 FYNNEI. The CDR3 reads CASSESYSNQPQHF. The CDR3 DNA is TGTGCCAGCAGTGAATCTTATAGCAATCAGCCCCAGCATTTT.

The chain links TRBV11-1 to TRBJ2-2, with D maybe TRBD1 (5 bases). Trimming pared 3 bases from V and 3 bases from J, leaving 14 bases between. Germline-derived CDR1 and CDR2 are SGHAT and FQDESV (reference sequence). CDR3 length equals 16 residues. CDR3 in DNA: TGTGCCAGCAGCTTTAGAACCCTGACAGACACCGGGGAGCTGTTTTTT. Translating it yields CASSFRTLTDTGELFF.

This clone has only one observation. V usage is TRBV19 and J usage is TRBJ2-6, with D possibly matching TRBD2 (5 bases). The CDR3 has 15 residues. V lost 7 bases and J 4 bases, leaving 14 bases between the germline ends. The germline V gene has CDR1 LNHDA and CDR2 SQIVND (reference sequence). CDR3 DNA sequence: TGTGCCAGTACTCCCGCGGGTTCAGGGGCCAACGTCCTGACTTTC. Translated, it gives CASTPAGSGANVLTF.

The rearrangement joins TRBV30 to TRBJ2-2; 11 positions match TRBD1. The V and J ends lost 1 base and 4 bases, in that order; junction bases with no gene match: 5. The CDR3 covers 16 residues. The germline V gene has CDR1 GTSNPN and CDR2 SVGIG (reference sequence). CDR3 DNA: TGTGCCTGGAGTGACTGGACAGGGGGCGGCACCGGGGAGCTGTTTTTT. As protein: CAWSDWTGGGTGELFF.

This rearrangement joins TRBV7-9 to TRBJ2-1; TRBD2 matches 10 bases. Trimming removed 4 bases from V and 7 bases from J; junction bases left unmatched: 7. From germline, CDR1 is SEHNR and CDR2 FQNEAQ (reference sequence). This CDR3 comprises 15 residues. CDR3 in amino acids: CASSSGLALGNEQFF. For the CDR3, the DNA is TGTGCCAGCAGCTCGGGACTAGCGTTAGGAAATGAGCAGTTCTTC.